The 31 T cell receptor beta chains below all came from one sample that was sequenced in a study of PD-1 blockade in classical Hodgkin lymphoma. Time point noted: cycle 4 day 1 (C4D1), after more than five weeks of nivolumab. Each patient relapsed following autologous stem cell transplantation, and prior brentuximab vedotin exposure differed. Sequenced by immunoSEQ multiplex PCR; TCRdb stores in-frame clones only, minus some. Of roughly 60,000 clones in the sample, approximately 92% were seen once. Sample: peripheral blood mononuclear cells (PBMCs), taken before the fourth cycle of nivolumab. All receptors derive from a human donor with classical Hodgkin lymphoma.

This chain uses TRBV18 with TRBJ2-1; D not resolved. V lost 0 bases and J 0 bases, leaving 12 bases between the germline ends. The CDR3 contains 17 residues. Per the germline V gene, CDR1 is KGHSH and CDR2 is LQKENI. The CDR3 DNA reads TGTGCCAGCTCACCACCGCTTTGGGTAAGCTCCTACAATGAGCAGTTCTTC. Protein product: CASSPPLWVSSYNEQFF.

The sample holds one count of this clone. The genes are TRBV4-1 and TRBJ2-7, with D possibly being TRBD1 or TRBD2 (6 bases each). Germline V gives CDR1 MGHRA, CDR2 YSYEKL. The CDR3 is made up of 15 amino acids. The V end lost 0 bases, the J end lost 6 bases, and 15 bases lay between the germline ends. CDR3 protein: CASSQEWGAHPEQYF. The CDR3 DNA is TGCGCCAGCAGCCAAGAATGGGGGGCGCATCCCGAGCAGTACTTC.

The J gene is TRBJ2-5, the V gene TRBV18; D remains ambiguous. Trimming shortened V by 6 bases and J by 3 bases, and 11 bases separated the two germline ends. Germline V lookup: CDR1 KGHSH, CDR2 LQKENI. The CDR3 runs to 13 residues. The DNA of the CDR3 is TGTGCCAGCTCTGACCTTATAAAAGAGACCCAGTACTTC. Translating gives CASSDLIKETQYF.

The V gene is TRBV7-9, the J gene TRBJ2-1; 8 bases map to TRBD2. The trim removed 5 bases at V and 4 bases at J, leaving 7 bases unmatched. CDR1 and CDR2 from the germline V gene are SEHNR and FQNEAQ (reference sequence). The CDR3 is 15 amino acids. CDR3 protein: CASSVSGGTYNEQFF. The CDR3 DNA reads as TGTGCCAGCAGCGTAAGCGGGGGAACATACAATGAGCAGTTCTTC. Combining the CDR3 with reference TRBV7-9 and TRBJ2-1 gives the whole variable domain DTGVSQNPRHKITKRGQNVTFRCDPISEHNRLYWYRQTLGQGPEFLTYFQNEAQLEKSRLLSDRFSAERPKGSFSTLEIQRTEQGDSAMYLCASSVSGGTYNEQFFGPGTRLTVL.

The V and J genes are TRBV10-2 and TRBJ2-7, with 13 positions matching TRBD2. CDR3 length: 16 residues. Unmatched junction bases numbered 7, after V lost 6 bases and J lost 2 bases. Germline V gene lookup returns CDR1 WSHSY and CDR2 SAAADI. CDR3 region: CASRDGLAGVPYEQYF. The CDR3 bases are TGCGCCAGCAGAGACGGACTAGCGGGGGTCCCCTACGAGCAGTACTTC.

CDR3 DNA sequence: TGCGCCAGCAGCTTGGAAGGCCGCCCTAACACCGGGGAGCTGTTTTTT. Protein product: CASSLEGRPNTGELFF. This chain joins TRBV5-1 and TRBJ2-2; D is unclear. The CDR3 loop spans 16 amino acids. Per germline, CDR1 SGHRS and CDR2 YFSETQ. The V and J ends lost 0 bases and 2 bases respectively, with 11 bases between them.

The CDR3 is CASSVSTDTQYF. CDR3 bases: TGTGCCAGTAGTGTGAGCACAGATACGCAGTATTTT. The chain links TRBV19 to TRBJ2-3; D uncertain. The CDR3 runs 12 residues. The V end lost 5 bases, the J end lost 0 bases, and 3 bases lay between the germline ends. Germline CDR1 and CDR2: LNHDA and SQIVND (reference sequence).

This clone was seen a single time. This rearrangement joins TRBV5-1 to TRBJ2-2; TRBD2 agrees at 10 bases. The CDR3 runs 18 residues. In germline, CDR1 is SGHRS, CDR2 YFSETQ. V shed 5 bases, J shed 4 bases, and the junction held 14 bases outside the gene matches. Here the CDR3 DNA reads TGCGCCAGCAGGATCGGACTAGCGGTTTATGATGGCACCGGGGAGCTGTTTTTT. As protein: CASRIGLAVYDGTGELFF.

The CDR3 loop reads CASQGEIYYEQYF. DNA for the CDR3: TGTGCCAGCCAGGGGGAGATCTACTACGAGCAGTACTTC. The chain has TRBV6-6 and TRBJ2-7; 7 nucleotides match TRBD1. CDR3 length: 13 amino acids. Germline CDR1 is MNHNY and CDR2 is SVGAGI (reference sequence). Losses at the gene ends were 8 bases for V and 3 bases for J; bases not matched to a gene: 7.

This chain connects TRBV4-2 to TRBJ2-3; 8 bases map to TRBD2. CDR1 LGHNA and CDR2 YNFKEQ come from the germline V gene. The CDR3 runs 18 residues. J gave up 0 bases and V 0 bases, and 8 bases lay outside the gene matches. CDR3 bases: TGTGCCAGCAGCCAAGATCGTCGGCGGGGGGCCAGCACAGATACGCAGTATTTT. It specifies CASSQDRRRGASTDTQYF.

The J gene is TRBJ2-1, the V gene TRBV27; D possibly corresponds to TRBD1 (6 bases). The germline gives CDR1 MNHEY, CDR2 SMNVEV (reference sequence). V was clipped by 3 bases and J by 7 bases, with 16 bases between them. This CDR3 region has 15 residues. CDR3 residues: CASSLWAGDGNEQFF. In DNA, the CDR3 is TGTGCCAGCAGTTTGTGGGCAGGGGATGGGAATGAGCAGTTCTTC.

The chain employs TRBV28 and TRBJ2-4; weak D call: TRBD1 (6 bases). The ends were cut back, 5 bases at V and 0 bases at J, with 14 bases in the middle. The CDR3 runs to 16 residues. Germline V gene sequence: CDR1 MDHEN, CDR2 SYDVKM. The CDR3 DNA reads TGTGCCAGCAGTGTCCGGGACACTTTAGCCAAAAACATTCAGTACTTC. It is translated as CASSVRDTLAKNIQYF.

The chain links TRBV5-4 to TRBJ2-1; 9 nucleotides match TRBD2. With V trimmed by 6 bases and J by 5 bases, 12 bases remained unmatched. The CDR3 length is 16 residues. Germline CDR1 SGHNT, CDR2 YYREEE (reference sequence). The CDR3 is CASTLGGTSTDNEQFF. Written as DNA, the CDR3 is TGTGCCAGCACCCTGGGCGGGACTAGCACCGACAATGAGCAGTTCTTC.

In DNA form, the CDR3 reads TGTGCCAGCACCTCTAGTAGTGAGACCCAGTACTTC. Translating gives CASTSSSETQYF. V gene TRBV6-5 combines with J gene TRBJ2-5; no firm D call. V was cut by 7 bases and J by 5 bases, with 11 bases left in between. This CDR3 comprises 12 residues. Germline-derived CDR1 and CDR2 are MNHEY and SVGAGI.

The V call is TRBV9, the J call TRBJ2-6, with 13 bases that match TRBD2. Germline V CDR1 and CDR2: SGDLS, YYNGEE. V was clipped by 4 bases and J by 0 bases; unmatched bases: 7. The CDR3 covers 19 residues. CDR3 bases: TGTGCCAGCAGCCCACGGACTAGCGGGAGCCTCTCTGGGGCCAACGTCCTGACTTTC. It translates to CASSPRTSGSLSGANVLTF.

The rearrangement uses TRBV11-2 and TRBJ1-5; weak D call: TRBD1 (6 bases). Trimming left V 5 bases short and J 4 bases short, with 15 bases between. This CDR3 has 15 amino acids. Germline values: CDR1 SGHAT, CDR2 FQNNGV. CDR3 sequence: CASSRVPGTNQPQHF. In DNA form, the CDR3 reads TGTGCCAGCAGCCGGGTGCCGGGGACAAATCAGCCCCAGCATTTT.

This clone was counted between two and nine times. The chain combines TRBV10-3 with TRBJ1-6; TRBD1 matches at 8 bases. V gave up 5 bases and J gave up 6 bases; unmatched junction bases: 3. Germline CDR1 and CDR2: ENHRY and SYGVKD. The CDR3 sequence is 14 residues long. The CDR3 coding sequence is TGTGCCATCAGTTGGGACAGGACTAATTCACCCCTCCACTTT. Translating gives CAISWDRTNSPLHF.

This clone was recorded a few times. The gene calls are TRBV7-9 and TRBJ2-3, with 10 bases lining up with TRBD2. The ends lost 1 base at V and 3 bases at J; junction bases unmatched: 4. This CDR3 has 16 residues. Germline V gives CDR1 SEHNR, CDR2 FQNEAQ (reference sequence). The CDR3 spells CASSLVLAGGTDTQYF. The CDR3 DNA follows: TGTGCCAGCAGCTTAGTCTTAGCGGGAGGTACAGATACGCAGTATTTT.

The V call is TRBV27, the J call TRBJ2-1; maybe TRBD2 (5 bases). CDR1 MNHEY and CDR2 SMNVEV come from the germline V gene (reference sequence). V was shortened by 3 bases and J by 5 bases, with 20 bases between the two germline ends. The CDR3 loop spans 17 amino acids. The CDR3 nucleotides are TGTGCCAGCAGTTTTACCAGTTTAAGTTTAGCGAACAATGAGCAGTTCTTC. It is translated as CASSFTSLSLANNEQFF.

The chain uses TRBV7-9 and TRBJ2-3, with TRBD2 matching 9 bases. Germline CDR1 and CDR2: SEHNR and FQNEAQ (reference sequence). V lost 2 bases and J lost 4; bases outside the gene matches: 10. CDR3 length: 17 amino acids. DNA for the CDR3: TGTGCCAGCAGCTTACCCACCGGACTAGCGACTTCAGATACGCAGTATTTT. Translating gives CASSLPTGLATSDTQYF. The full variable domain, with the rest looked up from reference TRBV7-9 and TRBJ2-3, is DTGVSQNPRHKITKRGQNVTFRCDPISEHNRLYWYRQTLGQGPEFLTYFQNEAQLEKSRLLSDRFSAERPKGSFSTLEIQRTEQGDSAMYLCASSLPTGLATSDTQYFGPGTRLTVL.

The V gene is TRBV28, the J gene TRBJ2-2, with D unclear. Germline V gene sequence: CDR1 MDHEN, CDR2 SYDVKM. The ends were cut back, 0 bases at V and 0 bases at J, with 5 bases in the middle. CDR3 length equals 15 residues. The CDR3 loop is CASSLWQPNTGELFF. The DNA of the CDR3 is TGTGCCAGCAGTTTATGGCAACCGAACACCGGGGAGCTGTTTTTT.

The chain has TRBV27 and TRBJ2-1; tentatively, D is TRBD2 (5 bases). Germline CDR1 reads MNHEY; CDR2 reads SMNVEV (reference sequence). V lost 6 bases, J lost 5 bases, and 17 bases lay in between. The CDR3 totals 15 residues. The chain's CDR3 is CASRPRAGLNNEQFF. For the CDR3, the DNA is TGTGCCAGCAGACCGCGGGCGGGCCTTAACAATGAGCAGTTCTTC.

Written as DNA, the CDR3 is TGTGCCAGCAGTTCCCCGGGACTAGGGGAGACCCAGTACTTC. Its protein is CASSSPGLGETQYF. The chain joins TRBV6-5 to TRBJ2-5; 8 bases align to TRBD2. Trimming took 4 bases from V and 5 from J; bases not matched to a gene: 6. The CDR3 is 14 residues long. Germline assignment: CDR1 MNHEY and CDR2 SVGAGI.

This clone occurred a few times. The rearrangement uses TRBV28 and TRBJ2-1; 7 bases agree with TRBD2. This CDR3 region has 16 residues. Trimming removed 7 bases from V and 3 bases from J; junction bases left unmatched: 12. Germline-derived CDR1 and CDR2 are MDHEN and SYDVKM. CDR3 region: CASISARETYYNEQFF. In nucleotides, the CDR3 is TGTGCCAGCATAAGTGCGCGGGAGACTTACTACAATGAGCAGTTCTTC.

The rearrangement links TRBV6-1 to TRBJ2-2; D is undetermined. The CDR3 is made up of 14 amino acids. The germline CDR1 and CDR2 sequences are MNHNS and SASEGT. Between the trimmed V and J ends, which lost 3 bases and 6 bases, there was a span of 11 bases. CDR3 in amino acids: CASSDVGVAGELFF. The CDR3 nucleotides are TGTGCCAGCAGTGACGTGGGTGTTGCCGGGGAGCTGTTTTTT.

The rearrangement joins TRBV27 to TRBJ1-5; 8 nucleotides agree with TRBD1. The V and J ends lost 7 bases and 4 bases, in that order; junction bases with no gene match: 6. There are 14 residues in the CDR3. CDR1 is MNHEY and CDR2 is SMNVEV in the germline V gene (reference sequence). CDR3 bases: TGTGCCAGCAACCCGACAGGGGCAAATCAGCCCCAGCATTTT. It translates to CASNPTGANQPQHF.

CDR3 in amino acids: CASSFLPPGLAGSPIGNEQFF. DNA of the CDR3: TGTGCCAGCAGTTTTCTGCCTCCGGGACTAGCGGGGAGTCCGATCGGCAATGAGCAGTTCTTC. The chain recombines TRBV28 with TRBJ2-1; 13 bases agree with TRBD2. This CDR3 region has 21 residues. V lost 3 bases and J lost 6; bases outside the gene matches: 20. Germline-derived CDR1 and CDR2 are MDHEN and SYDVKM.

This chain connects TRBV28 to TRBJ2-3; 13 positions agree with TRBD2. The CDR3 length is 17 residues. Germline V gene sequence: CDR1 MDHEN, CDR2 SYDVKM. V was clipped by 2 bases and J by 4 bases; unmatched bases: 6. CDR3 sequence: CASSLTQGLAGSDTQYF. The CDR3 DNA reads TGTGCCAGCAGTTTAACCCAGGGACTAGCGGGGTCAGATACGCAGTATTTT.

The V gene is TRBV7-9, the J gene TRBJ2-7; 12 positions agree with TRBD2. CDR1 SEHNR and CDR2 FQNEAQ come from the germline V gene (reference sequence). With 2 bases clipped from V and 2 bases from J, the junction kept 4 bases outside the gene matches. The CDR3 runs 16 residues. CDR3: CASSLRTSGNTYEQYF. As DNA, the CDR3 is TGTGCCAGCAGCTTAAGGACTAGCGGGAACACCTACGAGCAGTACTTC.

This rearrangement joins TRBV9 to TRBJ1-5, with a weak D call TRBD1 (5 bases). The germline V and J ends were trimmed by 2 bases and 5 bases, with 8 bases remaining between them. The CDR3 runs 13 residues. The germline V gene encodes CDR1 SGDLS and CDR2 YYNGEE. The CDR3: CASSVGGYQPQHF. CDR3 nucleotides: TGTGCCAGCAGCGTGGGGGGGTATCAGCCCCAGCATTTT.

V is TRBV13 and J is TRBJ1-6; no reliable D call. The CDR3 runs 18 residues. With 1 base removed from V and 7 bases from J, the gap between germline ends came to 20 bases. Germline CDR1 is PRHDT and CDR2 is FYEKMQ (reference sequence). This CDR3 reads CASSLDGASRLSNSPLHF. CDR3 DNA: TGTGCCAGCAGCTTAGACGGTGCCTCCCGACTTTCCAATTCACCCCTCCACTTT.